This T cell receptor beta chain came from a study of lymphopenia after photon versus proton radiotherapy. Study-wide results and limits: After lymphocyte nadir, photon-treated repertoires showed oligoclonal expansion, especially CD8+ Temra. Photon-treated patients lost naive T cells and TCR diversity; proton-treated stayed stable. Authors raise, but do not show, better survival with proton therapy. A bigger post-nadir fall in TCR diversity correlated inversely with survival time in deceased patients.

This clone has just one count. The antigen is not known. From germline, CDR1 is SGHRS and CDR2 YFSETQ. Trimming shortened V by 5 bases and J by 5 bases, and 9 bases separated the two germline ends. The CDR3 length is 12 residues. Libraries were prepared by immunoSEQ multiplex PCR; TCRdb keeps only in-frame clonotypes and omits some of them. The sample holds 25,000 to 30,000 clones, roughly four fifths seen once. The sample in question was peripheral blood, obtained from a patient treated with photon-based radiotherapy. The sequence came from a man in his fifties or sixties with gastric cancer. The chain uses TRBV5-1 and TRBJ2-3; a weak D match, TRBD2 (7 bases). The CDR3, as DNA: TGCGCCAGCAGTAGGGGGGGAGATACGCAGTATTTT. Protein: CASSRGGDTQYF.